Listed below are T cell receptor beta chains from one sample, sequenced in a study of blood T cell repertoires in COVID-19. The method was immunoSEQ multiplex PCR; TCRdb's version includes in-frame clones alone and lacks a portion of them. The sample includes about 200,000 clones, roughly 85% of them seen just once. The sample comprised PBMCs or T cells enriched from blood (not recorded which). The receptors originated from a woman aged 40 to 50 with acute COVID-19. CDR3s include the opening cysteine and the closing phenylalanine or tryptophan. Each record gives: V gene, D gene, J gene, clone size, CDR3 protein, CDR3 DNA. The D gene is left open where the match is weak. Clone size appears in some rows only: once, few, many, or a class for an expanded clone.

>TRBV29-1|.|TRBJ2-7|.
CSVGTYPSSYEQYF
TGCAGCGTTGGGACATACCCCAGCTCCTACGAGCAGTACTTC
>TRBV5-1|.|TRBJ1-3|.
CASSFDRSSGNTIYF
TGCGCCAGCAGCTTCGACAGGAGCTCTGGAAACACCATATATTTT
>TRBV18|.|TRBJ2-3|.
CASSPGGATDTQYF
TGTGCCAGCTCACCTGGGGGCGCAACAGATACGCAGTATTTT
>TRBV7-9|.|TRBJ1-1|.
CASSLGVGAYTEAFF
TGTGCCAGCAGCTTAGGAGTTGGGGCGTACACTGAAGCTTTCTTT
>TRBV2|.|TRBJ1-1|once
CASSMTATVSTEAFF
TGTGCCAGCAGTATGACTGCTACTGTTAGCACTGAAGCTTTCTTT
>TRBV7-9|.|TRBJ1-2|.
CASSSAPVFYGYTF
TGTGCCAGCAGCTCCGCCCCAGTATTCTATGGCTACACCTTC
>TRBV6-5|.|TRBJ2-3|.
CATGVEDTQYF
TGTGCCACCGGTGTGGAGGATACGCAGTATTTT
>TRBV6-1|TRBD1|TRBJ1-2|.
CASSEDRGTSLF
TGTGCCAGCAGTGAAGACAGGGGGACCTCCCTCTTC
>TRBV5-5|.|TRBJ1-4|.
CASSLAGETNEKLFF
TGTGCCAGCAGCTTGGCAGGGGAGACTAATGAAAAACTGTTTTTT
>TRBV3-1/TRBV3-2|.|TRBJ1-2|.
CASRGGTLIVNYGYTF
TGTGCCAGCAGGGGGGGGACTCTAATTGTCAACTATGGCTACACCTTC